The text below deals with one TCR beta chain. Its target is not known. This specimen comes from a study of T cells after yellow fever vaccination. By 5'RACE template switching, TCR cDNA was produced, with a universal primer site and UMIs added in the process. TCRdb reprocessed the 5' RACE reads with MiXCR, giving one entry per CDR3 protein. The sample includes hundreds of thousands of distinct CDR3 sequences, approximately 13% of them seen just once. Study conclusions and caveats: Subsequent booster samples again held most clones from primary vaccination (nearly 98% CD4, about 86% CD8).

The sequence derives from a man between 18 and 29 years old who received the YFV17D yellow fever vaccine. The input for sequencing was CD4+ T cells sorted from PBMCs, taken 15 days after the yellow fever booster vaccination.

CDR3 in amino acids: CATSDPGQGTGELFF. The CDR3 coding sequence is TGTGCCACCAGTGATCCGGGACAGGGCACCGGGGAGCTGTTTTTT. The chain carries TRBV24-1 and TRBJ2-2; 9 nucleotides agree with TRBD1. CDR3 length: 15 residues. Trimming removed 3 bases from V and 4 bases from J; junction bases left unmatched: 2. Germline V gives CDR1 KGHDR, CDR2 SFDVKD.